These T cell receptor beta chains were read from a single sample in a study of blood T cell repertoires in COVID-19. Clones were sequenced by immunoSEQ multiplex PCR, and TCRdb holds only the in-frame ones, with some missing. The table lists approximately 150,000 clones, approximately 84% of them singletons, with about 5.1% in the top ten. The sample was peripheral blood. The source of these receptors is a human donor in a cohort sampled during active COVID-19. Both conserved end residues are part of each CDR3. D genes are given only for firm matches. Clone size is not always given. Where it is, it says once, few, many or a class for expanded clones.

D gene: -; clone size: -; J gene: TRBJ2-7; V gene: TRBV5-1; CDR3 protein: CASSLVGGQSSYEQYF; CDR3 DNA: TGCGCCAGCAGCTTGGTCGGGGGTCAAAGCTCCTACGAGCAGTACTTC
D gene: -; clone size: -; J gene: TRBJ1-5; V gene: TRBV6-5; CDR3 protein: CASSPTGSSQPQHF; CDR3 DNA: TGTGCCAGCAGCCCGACAGGCTCGAGCCAGCCCCAGCATTTT
D gene: -; clone size: -; J gene: TRBJ1-2; V gene: TRBV15; CDR3 protein: CATSFDRNYGYTF; CDR3 DNA: TGTGCCACCAGCTTCGACAGAAACTATGGCTACACCTTC
D gene: TRBD1; clone size: -; J gene: TRBJ2-3; V gene: TRBV18; CDR3 protein: CARKPTGSGTGGLPPSTDTQYF; CDR3 DNA: TGTGCCAGAAAACCGACCGGTTCCGGGACAGGGGGACTCCCACCCTCCACAGATACGCAGTATTTT
D gene: TRBD1; clone size: -; J gene: TRBJ1-1; V gene: TRBV19; CDR3 protein: CASSIRRRDSENTEAFF; CDR3 DNA: TGTGCCAGTAGTATTCGGAGGCGGGACAGCGAGAACACTGAAGCTTTCTTT
D gene: TRBD2; clone size: -; J gene: TRBJ2-3; V gene: TRBV19; CDR3 protein: CASSILGTSGSTDTQYF; CDR3 DNA: TGTGCCAGTAGTATTTTAGGGACTAGCGGGAGCACAGATACGCAGTATTTT
D gene: -; clone size: -; J gene: TRBJ2-2; V gene: TRBV18; CDR3 protein: CASSLGGANTGELFF; CDR3 DNA: TGTGCCAGCTCCCTCGGAGGGGCGAACACCGGGGAGCTGTTTTTT
D gene: -; clone size: -; J gene: TRBJ1-5; V gene: TRBV6-6; CDR3 protein: CASSWASGPGPEGEDQPQHF; CDR3 DNA: TGTGCCAGCAGCTGGGCTTCGGGGCCCGGGCCAGAAGGGGAGGATCAGCCCCAGCATTTT
D gene: -; clone size: once; J gene: TRBJ2-3; V gene: TRBV30; CDR3 protein: CAWSPGVGTDTQYF; CDR3 DNA: TGTGCCTGGAGCCCGGGGGTTGGCACAGATACGCAGTATTTT
D gene: -; clone size: -; J gene: TRBJ2-7; V gene: TRBV10-3; CDR3 protein: CAISGGQGPYEQYF; CDR3 DNA: TGTGCCATCAGTGGGGGGCAGGGCCCCTACGAGCAGTACTTC
D gene: -; clone size: -; J gene: TRBJ2-3; V gene: TRBV14; CDR3 protein: CASSHGTSFTDTQYF; CDR3 DNA: TGTGCCAGCAGCCACGGGACTTCGTTCACAGATACGCAGTATTTT
D gene: TRBD1; clone size: -; J gene: TRBJ1-1; V gene: TRBV28; CDR3 protein: CASFQPGQDTEAFF; CDR3 DNA: TGTGCCAGCTTCCAACCGGGACAGGACACTGAAGCTTTCTTT
D gene: TRBD2; clone size: -; J gene: TRBJ2-5; V gene: TRBV5-1; CDR3 protein: CASSPAGEYQETQYF; CDR3 DNA: TGCGCCAGCAGCCCCGCGGGGGAGTACCAAGAGACCCAGTACTTC
D gene: TRBD2; clone size: -; J gene: TRBJ2-5; V gene: TRBV28; CDR3 protein: CASKAGRGFQETQYF; CDR3 DNA: TGTGCCAGCAAGGCGGGGAGGGGTTTTCAAGAGACCCAGTACTTC
D gene: TRBD1; clone size: -; J gene: TRBJ2-1; V gene: TRBV12-5; CDR3 protein: CASASNPGQHGNEQFF; CDR3 DNA: TGTGCTAGTGCCTCCAATCCGGGACAGCATGGGAATGAGCAGTTCTTC
D gene: TRBD1; clone size: -; J gene: TRBJ2-3; V gene: TRBV5-1; CDR3 protein: CASSLGDRGPVSSTDTQYF; CDR3 DNA: TGCGCCAGCAGCTTGGGGGACAGGGGGCCCGTATCAAGTACAGATACGCAGTATTTT
D gene: -; clone size: -; J gene: TRBJ1-2; V gene: TRBV20-1; CDR3 protein: CSAKGNYGYTF; CDR3 DNA: TGCAGTGCTAAGGGGAACTATGGCTACACCTTC
D gene: TRBD2; clone size: -; J gene: TRBJ2-2; V gene: TRBV19; CDR3 protein: CASSAYLSGGNTGELFF; CDR3 DNA: TGTGCCAGTAGTGCTTATCTCAGCGGGGGAAACACCGGGGAGCTGTTTTTT
D gene: TRBD1; clone size: few; J gene: TRBJ1-3; V gene: TRBV7-2; CDR3 protein: CASSWDSNSGNTIYF; CDR3 DNA: TGTGCCAGCAGCTGGGACAGCAACTCTGGAAACACCATATATTTT
D gene: -; clone size: -; J gene: TRBJ2-5; V gene: TRBV4-2; CDR3 protein: CASAPYYQETQYF; CDR3 DNA: TGTGCCAGCGCGCCCTACTACCAAGAGACCCAGTACTTC
D gene: TRBD1; clone size: -; J gene: TRBJ1-1; V gene: TRBV19; CDR3 protein: CASSIPGDRAVEAFF; CDR3 DNA: TGTGCCAGTAGTATACCGGGGGACAGGGCGGTTGAAGCTTTCTTT
D gene: -; clone size: -; J gene: TRBJ1-2; V gene: TRBV20-1; CDR3 protein: CSASSLAYGYTF; CDR3 DNA: TGCAGTGCTAGTTCGTTGGCCTATGGCTACACCTTC